The clone carrying this TCR beta chain has at least ten counts. No antigen is known for it. Stable disease denoted Graves' hyperthyroidism without ophthalmopathy progression within 18 months. Patients with uncontrolled infections, other autoimmune diseases, pregnancy or lactation were excluded. For the diagnoses, clinical symptoms, serum thyroxine and TRAb, thyroid ultrasound and orbital computed tomography were used. This specimen comes from a study of T cells in Graves' hyperthyroidism and ophthalmopathy. Findings of the study overall: In the analysis, a 13 V-J model separated ophthalmopathy from stable hyperthyroidism.

Amplification of TCR beta CDR3 regions was performed using RNA transcripts as template. TCR CDR3 regions were first amplified by RT-PCR with HTBI primers. TCRdb ran MiXCR on the multiplex PCR reads and lists one entry per CDR3 protein. The data contain about 400,000 distinct CDR3 sequences, under 15% of them singletons. From germline, CDR1 is MNHEY and CDR2 SMNVEV (reference sequence). V gave up 5 bases and J gave up 0 bases; unmatched junction bases: 11. The CDR3 loop spans 18 amino acids. The chain combines TRBV27 with TRBJ1-2, with 11 bases lining up with TRBD1. The material sequenced was blood. The clonotype was recovered from a woman in her 30s with Graves' hyperthyroidism. In nucleotides, the CDR3 is TGTGCCAGCAGTCCTCGCCCGGGACAGGGGGTAGCTAACTATGGCTACACCTTC. Protein product: CASSPRPGQGVANYGYTF.